A selection of T cell receptor beta chains follows, all from one sample in a study of liver allograft versus peripheral blood T cells. TCRdb re-called the reads through MiXCR, storing one row per CDR3 protein. There are 7,500 to 8,500 distinct CDR3 sequences in the sample; under 20% occur only once, and 1.3% to 1.5% lies in the top ten. The receptors were sampled from a human patient who had a liver transplant. Some T cells may trace back to the graft donor. The CDR3 runs from the conserved cysteine through the conserved F or W. The D gene is left open where the match is weak. Clone size is shown for a subset of rows, as once, few, many or a class of expanded clone.

TRBV12-3/TRBV12-4	TRBD1	NA	TRBJ1-5	CASSRTGGDNQPQHF	TGTGCCAGCAGTCGAACAGGGGGCGACAATCAGCCCCAGCATTTT
TRBV7-2	TRBD1	NA	TRBJ1-6	CASSLSFSPGQGNSPLHF	TGTGCCAGCAGCTTATCTTTCTCTCCGGGACAGGGGAATTCACCCCTCCACTTT
TRBV20-1	NA	NA	TRBJ1-3	CSASQPSSGNTIYF	TGCAGTGCTAGCCAGCCCAGCTCTGGAAACACCATATATTTT
TRBV18	TRBD1	medium-sized	TRBJ1-5	CASSADRAPNQPQHF	TGTGCCAGCTCGGCGGACAGGGCCCCTAATCAGCCCCAGCATTTT
TRBV14	NA	medium-sized	TRBJ2-7	CASSLDLSSYEQYF	TGTGCCAGCAGCCTCGATTTGAGCTCCTACGAGCAGTACTTC
TRBV6-6	NA	many	TRBJ2-3	CASSYSRGGNTQYF	TGTGCCAGCAGTTACTCGAGAGGGGGAAATACGCAGTATTTT
TRBV18	NA	medium-sized	TRBJ1-3	CASEGSGNTIYF	TGTGCCAGCGAGGGATCTGGAAACACCATATATTTT
TRBV5-5	NA	medium-sized	TRBJ1-3	CASSLYQGGSGNTIYF	TGTGCCAGCAGCTTGTACCAGGGAGGCTCTGGAAACACCATATATTTT
TRBV18	TRBD1	medium-sized	TRBJ2-7	CASSSGQGYEQYF	TGTGCCAGCTCGTCAGGACAGGGCTACGAGCAGTACTTC
TRBV7-2	NA	medium-sized	TRBJ1-6	CASSPTRAVYNSPLHF	TGTGCCAGCAGCCCGACGCGTGCAGTGTATAATTCACCCCTCCACTTT
TRBV10-3	NA	many	TRBJ1-3	CAISDGQLIGNTIYF	TGTGCCATCAGTGATGGACAGTTAATAGGAAACACCATATATTTT
TRBV5-6	NA	medium-sized	TRBJ1-2	CASSFRGAHYGYTF	TGTGCCAGCAGCTTCCGGGGGGCTCACTATGGCTACACCTTC
TRBV10-2	TRBD2	NA	TRBJ2-7	CASRPVAGHSYEQYF	TGCGCCAGCAGACCAGTAGCGGGGCACTCCTACGAGCAGTACTTC
TRBV15	TRBD2	many	TRBJ2-7	CATSRTSGVYYEQYF	TGTGCCACCAGCAGGACTAGCGGGGTTTACTACGAGCAGTACTTC
TRBV29-1	NA	medium-sized	TRBJ1-2	CSVVQGRGYTF	TGCAGCGTTGTACAGGGACGCGGCTACACCTTC
TRBV19	NA	medium-sized	TRBJ1-4	CASSPGPFVVDEKLFF	TGTGCCAGTAGTCCGGGACCCTTTGTGGTGGATGAAAAACTGTTTTTT
TRBV19	NA	medium-sized	TRBJ1-2	CASTKGSNYGYTF	TGTGCCAGTACAAAGGGGTCGAACTATGGCTACACCTTC
TRBV7-2	TRBD2	medium-sized	TRBJ2-3	CASSRNGGGPDTQYF	TGTGCCAGCAGCCGAAACGGGGGGGGGCCAGATACGCAGTATTTT
TRBV5-6	TRBD2	once	TRBJ2-5	CASMPGLAEETQYF	TGTGCCAGCATGCCGGGACTAGCGGAAGAGACCCAGTACTTC
TRBV6-5	NA	many	TRBJ2-2	CASSHERVAGELFF	TGTGCCAGCAGTCACGAGCGGGTGGCCGGGGAGCTGTTTTTT
TRBV7-9	NA	many	TRBJ1-1	CASSWVGDPEAFF	TGTGCCAGCAGCTGGGTGGGGGACCCTGAAGCTTTCTTT
TRBV20-1	NA	many	TRBJ1-2	CSAMRDLYGYTF	TGCAGTGCTATGAGGGATCTCTATGGCTACACCTTC
TRBV19	TRBD1	medium-sized	TRBJ1-5	CASTGDRGRGQPQHF	TGTGCCAGTACCGGGGACAGGGGGCGCGGACAGCCCCAGCATTTT
TRBV7-9	TRBD1	medium-sized	TRBJ1-2	CASSHGQEGPRYTF	TGTGCCAGCAGCCATGGACAGGAGGGGCCGCGCTACACCTTC
TRBV18	NA	medium-sized	TRBJ1-1	CASSPSGNTEAFF	TGTGCCAGCTCACCATCAGGAAACACTGAAGCTTTCTTT
TRBV27	TRBD1	medium-sized	TRBJ1-1	CASSLRDRERAFF	TGTGCCAGCAGTCTCCGGGACAGAGAGAGGGCTTTCTTT
TRBV19	NA	medium-sized	TRBJ1-6	CASSIDYSWDSPLHF	TGTGCCAGTAGTATAGATTACAGTTGGGATTCACCCCTCCACTTT
TRBV11-2	NA	NA	TRBJ2-2	CASSLIVGTGELFF	TGTGCCAGCAGCTTAATTGTAGGCACCGGGGAGCTGTTTTTT
TRBV20-1	TRBD1	few	TRBJ2-7	CSARPDGQGKVYEQYF	TGCAGTGCTAGACCAGACGGACAGGGCAAGGTCTACGAGCAGTACTTC
TRBV5-4	NA	medium-sized	TRBJ1-3	CASSLEATSGNTIYF	TGTGCCAGCAGCTTGGAGGCAACCTCTGGAAACACCATATATTTT
TRBV5-4	TRBD1	many	TRBJ1-3	CASSSQDRGGNTIYF	TGTGCCAGCAGCTCTCAGGACAGGGGTGGAAACACCATATATTTT
TRBV7-2	NA	medium-sized	TRBJ2-1	CASSLIRFEQFF	TGTGCCAGCAGCTTAATCCGTTTTGAGCAGTTCTTC
TRBV11-2	TRBD1	few	TRBJ1-6	CASSYGTGPPLHF	TGTGCCAGCAGCTATGGGACAGGGCCACCCCTCCACTTT
TRBV9	TRBD1	many	TRBJ2-3	CASSVEGARTDTQYF	TGTGCCAGCAGCGTAGAGGGGGCTCGCACAGATACGCAGTATTTT
TRBV20-1	NA	medium-sized	TRBJ1-1	CSARDPWNTEAFF	TGCAGTGCTAGGGACCCCTGGAACACTGAAGCTTTCTTT
TRBV3-1	NA	few	TRBJ1-2	CASSPRQAAYTF	TGTGCCAGCAGCCCCCGACAGGCCGCCTACACCTTC
TRBV12-3/TRBV12-4	TRBD1	few	TRBJ1-2	CASTLSDRVNNYGYTF	TGTGCCAGCACCCTATCGGACAGGGTGAATAACTATGGCTACACCTTC
TRBV18	NA	medium-sized	TRBJ2-7	CASSPPSPNPYEQYF	TGTGCCAGCTCACCACCTAGCCCGAACCCCTACGAGCAGTACTTC
TRBV30	TRBD1	NA	TRBJ1-5	CAWSAGTGNQPQHF	TGTGCCTGGAGCGCGGGGACAGGGAATCAGCCCCAGCATTTT
TRBV20-1	NA	NA	TRBJ1-3	CSARWQGSGNTIYF	TGCAGTGCTAGGTGGCAGGGCTCTGGAAACACCATATATTTT
TRBV19	NA	medium-sized	TRBJ1-2	CASSMGTDFLYGYTF	TGTGCCAGTAGTATGGGAACAGACTTCCTTTATGGCTACACCTTC
TRBV7-9	NA	medium-sized	TRBJ1-4	CASSQIWGGDEKLFF	TGTGCCAGCAGCCAGATCTGGGGGGGTGATGAAAAACTGTTTTTT
TRBV15	NA	medium-sized	TRBJ1-2	CATSRDHYRDYGYTF	TGTGCCACCAGCAGAGATCACTACAGGGACTATGGCTACACCTTC
TRBV7-9	NA	many	TRBJ1-6	CASSLTGSNSPLHF	TGTGCCAGCAGCCTTACAGGTTCTAATTCACCCCTCCACTTT
TRBV11-2	NA	NA	TRBJ1-1	CASTRGARGKFPGEAFF	TGTGCCAGCACAAGAGGGGCGAGGGGCAAGTTTCCAGGTGAAGCTTTCTTT
TRBV20-1	TRBD1	NA	TRBJ1-2	CSASRAGQANYGYTF	TGCAGTGCTAGCAGAGCCGGACAGGCTAACTATGGCTACACCTTC
TRBV12-3/TRBV12-4	NA	many	TRBJ1-3	CASSWASSGNTIYF	TGTGCCAGCAGTTGGGCCAGCTCTGGAAACACCATATATTTT
TRBV29-1	TRBD1	medium-sized	TRBJ1-1	CSVLTGVNTEAFF	TGCAGCGTTCTGACAGGGGTGAACACTGAAGCTTTCTTT